Below, 14 T cell receptor beta chains from the same sample are listed, as sequenced in a study of CDR3 diversity in severe acne (dated by TCRdb to the late 2010s). Library construction relied on PCR. The instrument given in TCRdb is Illumina HiSeq 2000. In TCRdb, the public reads were trimmed at Q25 with fastp and aligned with MiXCR, with productive beta chains retained. Rows matching on CDR3 protein sequence are summarized as one entry with the most common DNA and genes. The sample table holds approximately 90,000 distinct CDR3 sequences, of which about 50% were seen once. The leading ten clones occupy 10% of the sample. Source material: blood. The receptors stem from a male donor in good health, serving as a control.

The chain is built from TRBV6-4 and TRBJ1-4; D gene unclear. V was pared by 2 bases and J by 5 bases, with 3 bases between. Germline V gene sequence: CDR1 MRHNA, CDR2 SNTAGT. This CDR3 spans 12 amino acids. The DNA of the CDR3 is TGTGCCAGCAGTGACGGGAATGAAAAACTGTTTTTT. Translated: CASSDGNEKLFF.

DNA for the CDR3: TGTGCCACCGCGGCAGGGGGCATAGAGACCCAGTACTTC. Its protein is CATAAGGIETQYF. This chain connects TRBV24-1 to TRBJ2-5, with 8 bases matching TRBD1. This CDR3 region has 13 residues. The germline CDR1 and CDR2 sequences are KGHDR and SFDVKD. V shed 9 bases, J shed 4 bases, and the junction held 6 bases outside the gene matches.

This clonotype was recorded a few times. The chain is built from TRBV9 and TRBJ1-2; D is unclear. Germline CDR1 and CDR2: SGDLS and YYNGEE. Trimming cost V 2 bases and J 3 bases, with 14 bases left between them. The CDR3 has 15 amino acids. Written as DNA, the CDR3 is TGTGCCAGCAGCGTCCGGGGAAGTATGGACTATGGCTACACCTTC. This sequence encodes CASSVRGSMDYGYTF.

The gene calls are TRBV20-1 and TRBJ1-1; 10 bases are a match to TRBD1. The CDR3 sequence is 14 residues long. CDR1 DFQATT and CDR2 SNEGSKA come from the germline V gene (reference sequence). Germline trimming cut 2 bases from V and 3 bases from J; bases unmatched to any gene: 3. The CDR3 DNA sequence: TGCAGTGCTAGATTCGGGACAGGGGACACTGAAGCTTTCTTT. Its translation: CSARFGTGDTEAFF.

This clonotype has ten or more counts. This chain links TRBV25-1 with TRBJ2-7, with 7 bases that match TRBD2. This CDR3 region has 14 residues. From germline, CDR1 is MGHDK and CDR2 SYGVNS. Germline trimming cut 2 bases from V and 5 bases from J; bases unmatched to any gene: 6. CDR3 sequence reads: CASSEGSGVDEQYF. The CDR3 nucleotides are TGTGCCAGCAGTGAAGGAAGCGGGGTCGACGAGCAGTACTTC.

The chain combines TRBV25-1 with TRBJ1-5, with 8 positions matching TRBD1. The CDR3 sequence is 14 residues long. Germline V lookup: CDR1 MGHDK, CDR2 SYGVNS. Unmatched junction bases numbered 9, after V lost 7 bases and J lost 7 bases. The CDR3 bases are TGTGCCAGCATTAAAGGACAGGGCGACCAGCCCCAGCATTTT. As protein: CASIKGQGDQPQHF.

On this clonotype itself: Compared with germline, one end of the junction differs, possibly owing to a read error. This chain uses TRBV25-1 with TRBJ2-1, with TRBD2 matching 9 bases. The CDR3 consists of 15 residues. Germline V gene sequence: CDR1 MGHDK, CDR2 SYGVNS. The CDR3 DNA reads TGTGCCAGTTTACGAACTAGCGGGTGGGAAAATGGGAAAATCTTC. Its translation: CASLRTSGWENGKIF.

In this sample, this clonotype turned up a few times. The chain links TRBV2 to TRBJ1-2; no clear D. This CDR3 spans 15 amino acids. Per the germline V gene, CDR1 is SNHLY and CDR2 is FYNNEI. The V end lost 0 bases, the J end lost 3 bases, and 11 bases lay between the germline ends. The CDR3 here is CASSEAQRGHYGYTF. The CDR3, as DNA: TGTGCCAGCAGTGAAGCTCAACGCGGGCACTATGGCTACACCTTC.

This clonotype was seen repeatedly, ten times or more. The genes are TRBV24-1 and TRBJ2-7; D perhaps matches TRBD1 (5 bases). CDR1 and CDR2 (germline): KGHDR, SFDVKD. Trimming shortened V by 9 bases and J by 2 bases, and 13 bases separated the two germline ends. The CDR3 is made up of 13 amino acids. The CDR3 nucleotides read TGTGCCACCCCCGACAGCACCCCCTACGAGCAGTACTTC. Translated, it gives CATPDSTPYEQYF.

CDR3 in amino acids: CASSLRRVGTEAFF. The CDR3 DNA reads TGTGCCAGCAGCCTCCGCAGGGTCGGGACTGAAGCTTTCTTT. The genes are TRBV14 and TRBJ1-1; D possibly corresponds to TRBD1 (5 bases). The CDR3 spans 14 residues. Germline CDR1 is SGHDN and CDR2 is FVKESK. The germline V and J ends were trimmed by 4 bases and 5 bases, with 14 bases remaining between them.

About this clonotype: Compared with germline, one end of the junction differs, possibly owing to a read error. The rearrangement links TRBV5-1 to TRBJ1-2, with 7 bases matching TRBD1. CDR1 is SGHRS, CDR2 YFSETQ, per germline. This CDR3 region has 14 residues. DNA for the CDR3: TGTGCCAGCAGCCAAGGGACAGAAAACTATGGCTACACCTTC. The encoded protein is CASSQGTENYGYTF.

This clonotype was seen repeatedly, ten times or more. The chain carries TRBV6-6 and TRBJ2-2; TRBD2 aligns across 9 bases. The V segment lost 8 bases and the J segment 3 bases; nucleotides outside the gene matches: 7. The germline gives CDR1 MNHNY, CDR2 SVGAGI (reference sequence). The CDR3 covers 15 residues. The CDR3 nucleotides are TGTGCCAGCTGCCGGCGGGAGGGCCACACCGGGGAGCTGTTTTTT. Its protein product is CASCRREGHTGELFF.

The CDR3 region has the DNA TGCAGTATAAGGCCATGGGAGACCCAGTACTTC. It is translated as CSIRPWETQYF. The chain joins TRBV29-1 to TRBJ2-5; the D is unclear. Per the germline V gene, CDR1 is SQVTM and CDR2 is ANQGSEA. The CDR3 runs 11 residues.

V and J are TRBV9 and TRBJ2-3; D might be TRBD2 (7 bases). V lost 4 bases and J lost 2, with 14 bases in between. CDR1 is SGDLS and CDR2 is YYNGEE in the germline V gene. The CDR3 extends over 15 amino acids. CDR3: CASSLRGGTTDTQYF. CDR3 DNA: TGTGCCAGCAGCCTGAGGGGGGGCACCACAGATACGCAGTATTTT.